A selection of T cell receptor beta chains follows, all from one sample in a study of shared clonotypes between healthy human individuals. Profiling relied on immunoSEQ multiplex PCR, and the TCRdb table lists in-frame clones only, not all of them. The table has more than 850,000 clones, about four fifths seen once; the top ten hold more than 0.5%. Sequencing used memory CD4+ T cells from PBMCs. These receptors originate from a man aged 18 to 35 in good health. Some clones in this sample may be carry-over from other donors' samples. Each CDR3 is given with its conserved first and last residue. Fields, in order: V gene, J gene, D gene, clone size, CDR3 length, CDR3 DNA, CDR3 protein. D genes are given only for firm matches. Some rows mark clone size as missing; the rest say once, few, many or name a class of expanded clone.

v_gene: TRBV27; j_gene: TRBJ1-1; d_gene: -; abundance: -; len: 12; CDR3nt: TGTGCCAGCAATCCTTGTGTGGCTGAAGCTTTCTTT; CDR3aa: CASNPCVAEAFF
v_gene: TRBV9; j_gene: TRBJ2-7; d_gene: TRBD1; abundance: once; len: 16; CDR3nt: TGTGCCAGCAGCGTAGGACGGACAGGGAAGCGGTACGAGCAGTACTTC; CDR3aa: CASSVGRTGKRYEQYF
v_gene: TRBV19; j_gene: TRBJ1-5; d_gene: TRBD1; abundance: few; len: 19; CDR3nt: TGTGCCAGTAGTAAGTACGGGCGACAGGGGGGGACCTTCAATCAGCCCCAGCATTTT; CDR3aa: CASSKYGRQGGTFNQPQHF
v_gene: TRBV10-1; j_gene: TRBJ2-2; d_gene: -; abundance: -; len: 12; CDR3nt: TGCGCCAGCAGTGAGGAGAGAGGGGAGCTGTTTTTT; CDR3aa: CASSEERGELFF
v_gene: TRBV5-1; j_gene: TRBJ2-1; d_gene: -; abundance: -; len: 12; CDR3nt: TGCGCCAGCAGCTTAGCCCGATATGAGCAGTTCTTC; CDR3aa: CASSLARYEQFF
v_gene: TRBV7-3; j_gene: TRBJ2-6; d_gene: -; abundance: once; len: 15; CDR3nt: TGTGCCAGCAGCTTGATTTACTCTGGGGCCAACGTCCTGACTTTC; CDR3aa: CASSLIYSGANVLTF
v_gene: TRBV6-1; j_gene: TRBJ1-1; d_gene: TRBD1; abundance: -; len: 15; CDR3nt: TGTGCCAGCGCAGACAGGGAGAGGCTTGGCACTGAAGCTTTCTTT; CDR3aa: CASADRERLGTEAFF
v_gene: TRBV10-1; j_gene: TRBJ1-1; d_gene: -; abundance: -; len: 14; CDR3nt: TGCGCCAGCAGTGAAGTGACGGGACAAACTGAAGCTTTCTTT; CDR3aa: CASSEVTGQTEAFF
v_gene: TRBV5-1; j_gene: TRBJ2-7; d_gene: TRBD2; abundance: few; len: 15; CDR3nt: TGCGCCAGCAGGTATCTAGCGGGAGGGCCCGGCGAGCAGTACTTC; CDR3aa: CASRYLAGGPGEQYF
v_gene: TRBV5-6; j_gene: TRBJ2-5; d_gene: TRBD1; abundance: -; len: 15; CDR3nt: TGTGCCAGCAGCTTGGCCCTGGGACAGCAAGAGACCCAGTACTTC; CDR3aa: CASSLALGQQETQYF
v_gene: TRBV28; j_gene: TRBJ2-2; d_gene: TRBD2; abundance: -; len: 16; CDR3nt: TGTGCCAGCAGGATTACTAGCGGGAGGGCCGTCGGGGAGCTGTTTTTT; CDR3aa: CASRITSGRAVGELFF
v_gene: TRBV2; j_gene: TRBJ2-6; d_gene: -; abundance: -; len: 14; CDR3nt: TGTGCCAGCAGGGCAGGGTCTGGGGCCAACGTCCTGACTTTC; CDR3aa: CASRAGSGANVLTF
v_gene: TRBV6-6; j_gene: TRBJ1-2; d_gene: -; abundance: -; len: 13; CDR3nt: TGTGCCAGCATCCTAAGGCCCAGGGACGGCTACACCTTC; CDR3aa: CASILRPRDGYTF
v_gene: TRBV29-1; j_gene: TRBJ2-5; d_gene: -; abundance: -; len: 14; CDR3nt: TGCAGCGTTCCCGGGACACCCTCACAAGAGACCCAGTACTTC; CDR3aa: CSVPGTPSQETQYF
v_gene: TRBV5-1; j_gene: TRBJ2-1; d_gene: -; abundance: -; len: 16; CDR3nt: TGCGCCAGCAGCTTCACGGCTAGTGCGGGGAACAATGAGCAGTTCTTC; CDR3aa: CASSFTASAGNNEQFF
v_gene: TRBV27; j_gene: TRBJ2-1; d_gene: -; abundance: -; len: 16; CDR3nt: TGTGCCAGCAGTTTATTCGCGGGTCGCACCTACAATGAGCAGTTCTTC; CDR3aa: CASSLFAGRTYNEQFF
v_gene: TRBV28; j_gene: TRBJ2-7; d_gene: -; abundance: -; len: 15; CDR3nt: TGTGCCAGCAGCCCCCGGTACCGACGATCCTACGAGCAGTACTTC; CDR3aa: CASSPRYRRSYEQYF
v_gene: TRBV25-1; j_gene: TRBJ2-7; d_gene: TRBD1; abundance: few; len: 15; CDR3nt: TGTGCCAGCAGTGCTTCCGGGACAGGGACCTACGAGCAGTACTTC; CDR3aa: CASSASGTGTYEQYF
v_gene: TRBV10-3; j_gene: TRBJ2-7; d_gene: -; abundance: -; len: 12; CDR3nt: TGTGCCATCTCCAGCGGTTCCTACGAGCAGTACTTC; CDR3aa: CAISSGSYEQYF
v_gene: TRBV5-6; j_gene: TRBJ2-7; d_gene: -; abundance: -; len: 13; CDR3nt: TGTGCCAGCAGCCGGGACAATACCTACGAGCAGTACTTC; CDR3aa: CASSRDNTYEQYF
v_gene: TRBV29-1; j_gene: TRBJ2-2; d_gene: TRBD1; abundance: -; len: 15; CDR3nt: TGCAGCGTTAGCCGGGACAGGGTTTCTACCGGGGAGCTGTTTTTT; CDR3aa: CSVSRDRVSTGELFF
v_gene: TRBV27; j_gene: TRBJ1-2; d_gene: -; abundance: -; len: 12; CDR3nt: TGTGCCAGCAGGGGTCCTAACTATGGCTACACCTTC; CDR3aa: CASRGPNYGYTF
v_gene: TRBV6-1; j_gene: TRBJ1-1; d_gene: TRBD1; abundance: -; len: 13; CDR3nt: TGTGCCAGCAGTGACAGGGGGCGGTCTGAAGCTTTCTTT; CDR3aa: CASSDRGRSEAFF
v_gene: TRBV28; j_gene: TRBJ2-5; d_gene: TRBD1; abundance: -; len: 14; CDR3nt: TGTGCCACCCGTGTGGGACAGGTCCAAGAGACCCAGTACTTC; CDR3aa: CATRVGQVQETQYF
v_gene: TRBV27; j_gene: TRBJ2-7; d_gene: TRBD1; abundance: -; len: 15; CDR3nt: TGTGCCAGCAGTTCGGGACAGAGGAGCTCCTACGAGCAGTACTTC; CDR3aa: CASSSGQRSSYEQYF
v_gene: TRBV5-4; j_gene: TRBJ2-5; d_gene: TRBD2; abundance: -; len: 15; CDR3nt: TGTGCCAGCAGTTTCCCGGGGCGGGAGTCGGAGACCCAGTACTTC; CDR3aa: CASSFPGRESETQYF
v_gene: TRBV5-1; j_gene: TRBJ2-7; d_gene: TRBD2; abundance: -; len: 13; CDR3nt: TGCGCCAGCAGCCAGGGACTAGGGGGCGAGCAGTACTTC; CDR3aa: CASSQGLGGEQYF
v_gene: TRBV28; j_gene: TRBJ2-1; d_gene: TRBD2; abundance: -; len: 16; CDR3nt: TGTGCCAGCAGAACTAGCGGGAGGGCCCCCTACAATGAGCAGTTCTTC; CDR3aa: CASRTSGRAPYNEQFF
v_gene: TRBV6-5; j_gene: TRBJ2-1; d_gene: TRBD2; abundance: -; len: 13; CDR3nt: TGTGCCAGCAGATTAGGACTAGCGGGCGAGCAGTTCTTC; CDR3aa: CASRLGLAGEQFF
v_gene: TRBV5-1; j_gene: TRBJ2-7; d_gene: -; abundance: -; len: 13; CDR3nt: TGCGCCAGCAGCCCGCCCAGTCCCTACGAGCAGTACTTC; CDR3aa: CASSPPSPYEQYF
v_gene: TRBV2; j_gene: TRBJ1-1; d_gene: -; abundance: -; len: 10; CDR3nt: TGTGCCAGCGCATACACTGAAGCTTTCTTT; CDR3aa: CASAYTEAFF
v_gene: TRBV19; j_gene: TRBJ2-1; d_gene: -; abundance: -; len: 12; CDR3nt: TGTGCCAGTAGCGGGACGTACAATGAGCAGTTCTTC; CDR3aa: CASSGTYNEQFF
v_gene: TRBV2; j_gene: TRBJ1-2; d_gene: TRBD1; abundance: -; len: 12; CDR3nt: TGTGCCAATCACCGGGACAGAGGTGGCTACACCTTC; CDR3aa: CANHRDRGGYTF
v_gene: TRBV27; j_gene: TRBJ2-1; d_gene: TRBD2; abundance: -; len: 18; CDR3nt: TGTGCCAGCCGTTCTCAGCGGGAGGACTTAAGCTCCTACAATGAGCAGTTCTTC; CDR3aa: CASRSQREDLSSYNEQFF
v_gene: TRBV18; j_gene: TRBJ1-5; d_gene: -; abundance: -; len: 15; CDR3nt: TGTGCCAGCTCACTCTTCGGGGTCGGAAATCAGCCCCAGCATTTT; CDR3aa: CASSLFGVGNQPQHF
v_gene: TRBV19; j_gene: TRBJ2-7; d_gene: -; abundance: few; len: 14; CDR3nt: TGTGCCAGTAGTGGCGCGGGCTTTGGCTACGAGCAGTACTTC; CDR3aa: CASSGAGFGYEQYF
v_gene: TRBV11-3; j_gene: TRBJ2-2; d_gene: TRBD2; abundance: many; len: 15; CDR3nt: TGTGCCAGCAGCTTAGCGGCGGGAGGCACCGGGGAGCTGTTTTTT; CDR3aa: CASSLAAGGTGELFF
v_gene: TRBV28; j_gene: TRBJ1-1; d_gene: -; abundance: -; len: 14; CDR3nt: TGTGCCAGCAGTTTCATTGGGAGGAACACTGAAGCTTTCTTT; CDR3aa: CASSFIGRNTEAFF
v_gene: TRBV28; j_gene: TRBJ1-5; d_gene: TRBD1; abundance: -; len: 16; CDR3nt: TGTGCCAGCAGCCTAACCCGGACAGGGAGCAATCAGCCCCAGCATTTT; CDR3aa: CASSLTRTGSNQPQHF
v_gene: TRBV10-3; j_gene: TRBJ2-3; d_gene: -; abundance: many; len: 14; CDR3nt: TGTGCCATCAGTGAGTCGTCTGGGACAGATACGCAGTATTTT; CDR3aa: CAISESSGTDTQYF
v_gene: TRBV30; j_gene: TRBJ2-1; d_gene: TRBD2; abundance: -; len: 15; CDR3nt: TGTGCCTGGAGTAAGGGACTAGCGGGCTACAATGAGCAGTTCTTC; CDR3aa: CAWSKGLAGYNEQFF
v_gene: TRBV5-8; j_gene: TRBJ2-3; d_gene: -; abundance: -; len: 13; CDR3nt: TGTGCCAGCAGCCGACTGAGCACAGATACGCAGTATTTT; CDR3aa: CASSRLSTDTQYF
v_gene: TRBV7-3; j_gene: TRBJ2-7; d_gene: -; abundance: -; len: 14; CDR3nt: TGTGCCAGCAGTACCGGCCTCGCCGCTTCCGAGCAGTACTTC; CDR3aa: CASSTGLAASEQYF
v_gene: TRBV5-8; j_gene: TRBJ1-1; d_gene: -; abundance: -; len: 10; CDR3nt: TGTGCCAGCAGGGCGCGTGAAGCTTTCTTT; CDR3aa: CASRAREAFF
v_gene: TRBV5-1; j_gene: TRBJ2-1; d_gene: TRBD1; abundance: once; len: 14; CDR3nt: TGCGCCAGCGCGGAGGGGACAGGGACCAATGAGCAGTTCTTC; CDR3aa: CASAEGTGTNEQFF
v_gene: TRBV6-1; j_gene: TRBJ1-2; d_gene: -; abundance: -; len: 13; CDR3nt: TGTGCCAGCAACCCCCGGACTAACTATGGCTACACCTTC; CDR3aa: CASNPRTNYGYTF
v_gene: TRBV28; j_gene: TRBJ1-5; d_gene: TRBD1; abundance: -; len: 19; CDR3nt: TGTGCCAGCAGTTCTCTCGGGACAGGGGGCTGGAATAGCAATCAGCCCCAGCATTTT; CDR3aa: CASSSLGTGGWNSNQPQHF
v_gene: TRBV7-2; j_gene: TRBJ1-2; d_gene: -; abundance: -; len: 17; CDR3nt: TGTGCCAGCAGCCCCCCTGGGGCACTGCTAGTCTCTTATGGCTACACCTTC; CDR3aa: CASSPPGALLVSYGYTF
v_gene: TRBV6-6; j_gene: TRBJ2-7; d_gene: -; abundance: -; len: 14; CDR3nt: TGTGCCAGCAGTTACGCGGGTGACTCCTACGAGCAGTACTTC; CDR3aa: CASSYAGDSYEQYF
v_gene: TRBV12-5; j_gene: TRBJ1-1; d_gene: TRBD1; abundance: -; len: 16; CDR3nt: TGTGCTAGTGGCACCACGGGACAGGACCTGGGGACTGAAGCTTTCTTT; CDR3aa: CASGTTGQDLGTEAFF
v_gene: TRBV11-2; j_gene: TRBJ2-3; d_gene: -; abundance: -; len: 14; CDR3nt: TGTGCCAGCACCCTAGGCCTGGGCCCAGATACGCAGTATTTT; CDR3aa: CASTLGLGPDTQYF
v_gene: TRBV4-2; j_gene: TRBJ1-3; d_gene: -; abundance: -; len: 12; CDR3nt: TGTGCCAGCAGCCAAGACGGCAGCGTCATATATTTT; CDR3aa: CASSQDGSVIYF
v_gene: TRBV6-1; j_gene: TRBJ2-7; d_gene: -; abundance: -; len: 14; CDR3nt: TGTGCCAGCAGCCGAGGCCGCGACCTCTACGAGCAGTACTTC; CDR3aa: CASSRGRDLYEQYF
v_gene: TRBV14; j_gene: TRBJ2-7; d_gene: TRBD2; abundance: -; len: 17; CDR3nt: TGTGCCAGCAGCCGGTTGTTTGTTAGCGGGAGCTCCTACGAGCAGTACTTC; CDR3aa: CASSRLFVSGSSYEQYF
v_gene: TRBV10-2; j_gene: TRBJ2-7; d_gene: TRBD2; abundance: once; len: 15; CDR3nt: TGCGCCAGCAGTGCCCCCAGCGGGAGGGACTACGAGCAGTACTTC; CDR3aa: CASSAPSGRDYEQYF
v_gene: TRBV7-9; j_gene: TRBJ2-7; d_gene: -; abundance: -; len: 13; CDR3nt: TGTGCCAGCAGCTTTTCCAGCGAGGTTCGCCCAAACTTC; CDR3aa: CASSFSSEVRPNF